The 21 T cell receptor beta chains presented below share a single source sample, sequenced in a study of shared clonotypes between healthy human individuals. The data were produced by immunoSEQ multiplex PCR, yet TCRdb's version contains in-frame clones alone and is incomplete. The data contain roughly 2.2 million clones, roughly 93% of them singletons. The sequenced sample consisted of naive CD4+ T cells from PBMCs. The subset: CD45RA+ positively selected. The receptors originated from a man aged 18 to 35 in good health. Some clones in this sample may be carry-over from other donors' samples.

The gene calls are TRBV2 and TRBJ2-4; weak D call: TRBD1 (6 bases). The germline V and J ends were trimmed by 2 bases and 8 bases, with 13 bases remaining between them. CDR1 and CDR2 (germline): SNHLY, FYNNEI. CDR3 length: 14 residues. The CDR3 region has the DNA TGTGCCAGCAGTGAACGAGGGGGATTATACATTCAGTACTTC. Encoded protein: CASSERGGLYIQYF. The variable domain in full, with the rest retrieved from reference TRBV2 and TRBJ2-4, is EPEVTQTPSHQVTQMGQEVILRCVPISNHLYFYWYRQILGQKVEFLVSFYNNEISEKSEIFDDQFSVERPDGSNFTLKIRSTKLEDSAMYFCASSERGGLYIQYFGAGTRLSVL.

The chain has TRBV7-2 and TRBJ1-1, with D perhaps TRBD1 (6 bases). The CDR3 sequence is 13 residues long. Trimming removed 9 bases from V and 0 bases from J, with 11 bases in between. Germline lookup yields CDR1 SGHTA and CDR2 FQGNSA. The CDR3 here is CASNRALNTEAFF. The CDR3 nucleotides read TGTGCCAGTAACAGGGCTTTGAACACTGAAGCTTTCTTT.

V usage is TRBV6-4 and J usage is TRBJ1-5; D is undetermined. The CDR3 has 15 amino acids. V dropped 4 bases and J dropped 2 bases, with 12 bases sitting between them. Germline V gene lookup returns CDR1 MRHNA and CDR2 SNTAGT. The DNA for the CDR3 is TGTGCCAGCAGTGTCCAACACGGAGGCAATCAGCCCCAGCATTTT. Translated, it gives CASSVQHGGNQPQHF.

This sequence joins TRBV14 and TRBJ2-7; no reliable D call. This CDR3 is 12 amino acids long. Germline V gene data show CDR1 as SGHDN and CDR2 as FVKESK. The V end was cut by 0 bases, the J end by 4 bases, with 4 bases between. The CDR3: CASSQDGYEQYF. DNA of the CDR3: TGTGCCAGCAGCCAAGACGGGTACGAGCAGTACTTC.

The DNA for the CDR3 is TGTGCCAGCAGCCCTTTAACCTGGGGAGGCTACACCTTC. Residues: CASSPLTWGGYTF. The chain has TRBV28 and TRBJ1-2, with unresolved D. Germline CDR1 is MDHEN and CDR2 is SYDVKM. Trimming removed 6 bases at V and 8 bases at J, with 16 bases between. This CDR3 is built from 13 residues.

The J gene is TRBJ2-7, the V gene TRBV10-3; 7 nucleotides line up with TRBD1. There are 13 residues in the CDR3. V shed 5 bases and J 2 bases; nucleotides not matched to a gene: 3. Per the germline V gene, CDR1 is ENHRY and CDR2 is SYGVKD. DNA of the CDR3: TGTGCCATCAGTATAGACAGGGCCTACGAGCAGTACTTC. It translates to CAISIDRAYEQYF.

This chain uses TRBV6-1 with TRBJ1-4, with 7 bases fitting TRBD1. The CDR3 length is 16 residues. The J segment lost 0 bases and the V segment lost 3 bases, leaving 4 bases of the junction unmatched. CDR1 MNHNS and CDR2 SASEGT come from the germline V gene. CDR3 residues: CASSDRGTATNEKLFF. CDR3 nucleotide sequence: TGTGCCAGCAGTGACCGAGGGACAGCAACTAATGAAAAACTGTTTTTT.

This chain connects TRBV7-6 to TRBJ2-5; 9 nucleotides line up with TRBD2. The closer fit of TRBJ2-7 to the DNA end suggests the J call may be wrong. Germline-derived CDR1 and CDR2 are SGHVS and FNYEAQ. This CDR3 has 17 amino acids. The DNA for the CDR3 is TGTGCCAGCAGCTTAACGGTGGCTAGCGGGGCCTCCTACGAGCAGTACTTC. Its translation is CASSLTVASGASYEQYF.

This chain connects TRBV5-1 to TRBJ1-5; D gene uncertain. CDR3 length: 15 amino acids. The germline CDR1 and CDR2 sequences are SGHRS and YFSETQ. The V gene lost 4 bases and the J gene lost 2 bases, with 13 bases spanning the gap. The CDR3 protein is CASSRSGEGNQPQHF. CDR3 nucleotide sequence: TGCGCCAGCAGCAGATCGGGCGAGGGCAATCAGCCCCAGCATTTT.

The J gene is TRBJ1-1, the V gene TRBV5-1; D might be TRBD1 (5 bases). CDR1 SGHRS and CDR2 YFSETQ come from the germline V gene. The length of the CDR3 is 14 residues. V dropped 0 bases and J dropped 6 bases, with 12 bases sitting between them. The CDR3 DNA reads TGCGCCAGCAGCTTGGAGGGGTGGTTATCTGAAGCTTTCTTT. Translating gives CASSLEGWLSEAFF.

The chain couples TRBV5-1 to TRBJ2-5; 9 nucleotides align to TRBD1. Germline-derived CDR1 and CDR2 are SGHRS and YFSETQ. V was clipped by 2 bases and J by 3 bases; unmatched bases: 14. The CDR3 sequence is 18 residues long. DNA of the CDR3: TGCGCCAGCAGCTTAGCCCCGCGACAGGGGGATATTAAAGAGACCCAGTACTTC. This translates into CASSLAPRQGDIKETQYF.

This clone was seen only a few times. Within the sample, other DNA sequences also encode this same CDR3. The chain carries TRBV29-1 and TRBJ1-5, with 7 bases that match TRBD1. This CDR3 is 13 amino acids long. Per the germline V gene, CDR1 is SQVTM and CDR2 is ANQGSEA. V was pared by 7 bases and J by 3 bases, with 6 bases of the junction left unmatched. The CDR3 DNA sequence: TGCAGCGCTGCCGGGACAGCCAATCAGCCCCAGCATTTT. It encodes CSAAGTANQPQHF.

The rearrangement links TRBV6-1 to TRBJ1-5; D gene unclear. V shed 0 bases and J shed 3 bases, with 15 bases lying between them. This CDR3 has 17 amino acids. Germline CDR1 reads MNHNS; CDR2 reads SASEGT. In DNA form, the CDR3 reads TGTGCCAGCAGTGAAGCTGGGCGGGAAGCCTTCAATCAGCCCCAGCATTTT. Amino acid sequence: CASSEAGREAFNQPQHF.

The J gene is TRBJ1-1, the V gene TRBV7-9; unclear D gene. Germline V gene data show CDR1 as SEHNR and CDR2 as FQNEAQ (reference sequence). The CDR3 has 13 amino acids. The V and J ends lost 5 bases and 7 bases respectively, with 14 bases between them. CDR3 in amino acids: CASSVPDRYEAFF. The CDR3, as DNA: TGTGCCAGCAGCGTACCCGACCGATATGAAGCTTTCTTT.

This chain joins TRBV7-2 and TRBJ2-7; the D gene is possibly TRBD2 (5 bases). The germline V gene has CDR1 SGHTA and CDR2 FQGNSA. The V and J ends lost 1 base and 2 bases respectively, with 12 bases between them. The CDR3 is 15 residues long. CDR3 in amino acids: CASSLDLASPYEQYF. The DNA of the CDR3 is TGTGCCAGCAGCTTAGACTTAGCGTCTCCCTACGAGCAGTACTTC.

This clone appeared once. The V and J genes are TRBV2 and TRBJ2-4; tentatively, D is TRBD2 (6 bases). V shed 11 bases and J shed 7 bases, with 15 bases lying between them. From germline, CDR1 is SNHLY and CDR2 FYNNEI. The CDR3 contains 12 residues. The CDR3 DNA follows: TGTGCCGGATTGGGGGGTGACAACATTCAGTACTTC. Translating gives CAGLGGDNIQYF. The full variable domain, in which reference TRBV2 and TRBJ2-4 provide the parts outside the CDR3, is EPEVTQTPSHQVTQMGQEVILRCVPISNHLYFYWYRQILGQKVEFLVSFYNNEISEKSEIFDDQFSVERPDGSNFTLKIRSTKLEDSAMYFCAGLGGDNIQYFGAGTRLSVL.

The V and J genes are TRBV5-5 and TRBJ2-2; TRBD2 matches 7 bases. J gave up 1 base and V 5 bases, and 5 bases lay outside the gene matches. The CDR3 has 15 amino acids. CDR1 is SGHKS, CDR2 YYEKEE, per germline (reference sequence). The CDR3 protein is CASSQGEGNTGELFF. CDR3 in DNA: TGTGCCAGCAGTCAAGGGGAGGGGAACACCGGGGAGCTGTTTTTT.

The CDR3 region has the DNA TGCAGCCCTGGGACTAGCGGAAAAAAGGCGTTCAATGAGCAGTTCTTC. It specifies CSPGTSGKKAFNEQFF. This chain joins TRBV29-1 and TRBJ2-1, with 11 bases aligning to TRBD2. The germline gives CDR1 SQVTM, CDR2 ANQGSEA. This CDR3 is 16 amino acids long. V shed 8 bases, J shed 6 bases, and the junction held 15 bases outside the gene matches.

The J gene is TRBJ2-4, the V gene TRBV28; TRBD1 matches at 10 bases. This CDR3 is built from 15 residues. The junction had 7 bases not matched to a gene; V was cut back by 5 bases and J by 6 bases. The germline V gene has CDR1 MDHEN and CDR2 SYDVKM. The CDR3 DNA sequence: TGTGCCAGCAGTCCCGGGACAGGGGATAGAAACATTCAGTACTTC. It codes for CASSPGTGDRNIQYF. The whole variable domain, filled in from reference TRBV28 and TRBJ2-4, reads DVKVTQSSRYLVKRTGEKVFLECVQDMDHENMFWYRQDPGLGLRLIYFSYDVKMKEKGDIPEGYSVSREKKERFSLILESASTNQTSMYLCASSPGTGDRNIQYFGAGTRLSVL.

The chain joins TRBV28 to TRBJ1-5, with D tentatively TRBD1 (5 bases). Germline CDR1 MDHEN, CDR2 SYDVKM. The CDR3 runs 13 residues. Deletions cut 5 bases from V and 7 bases from J, with 12 bases between. CDR3 in amino acids: CASSGQGVQPQHF. CDR3 bases: TGTGCCAGCAGTGGGCAGGGTGTACAGCCCCAGCATTTT. The whole variable domain, remainder taken from reference TRBV28 and TRBJ1-5, is DVKVTQSSRYLVKRTGEKVFLECVQDMDHENMFWYRQDPGLGLRLIYFSYDVKMKEKGDIPEGYSVSREKKERFSLILESASTNQTSMYLCASSGQGVQPQHFGDGTRLSIL.

This chain connects TRBV5-1 to TRBJ1-1; D remains unclear. Germline V gives CDR1 SGHRS, CDR2 YFSETQ. This CDR3 has 16 residues. Trimming left V 0 bases short and J 5 bases short, with 17 bases between. The CDR3 DNA reads as TGCGCCAGCAGCTTGGGTGGAGGATTACTGGGGACTGAAGCTTTCTTT. It yields the protein CASSLGGGLLGTEAFF.